This T cell receptor beta chain was sequenced in a study of cytotoxic CD8 clonotypes in ibrutinib-treated CLL (TCRdb year 2021). Notes on the research overall: In this cohort, around 14 patients were treatment-naive and ten to twelve were relapsed/refractory, while fewer than 18 had unmutated IGHV. Patients were still on ibrutinib when every remission and progressive disease sample was collected. The response samples were drawn at a median of 12 months into treatment, with a range of roughly 6 to 36 months. Samples averaged roughly 260,000 productive templates and more than 85,000 productive rearrangements. Partial responses were observed in about 25 patients and complete responses in 2; after a median follow-up of around 68 months, remission was maintained in 14 patients and progression was observed in some twelve. Cryopreserved peripheral blood mononuclear cells were collected at three points: before therapy, at response, and at either sustained remission or disease progression. Longitudinal samples were obtainable from about 30% of the roughly 90 participants in the trial. General findings and caveats noted by the study authors: Sampling times were not matched between sustained-remission and progressing patients, and lymph node repertoires were not studied. Public clonotypes were rare and either shrank or stayed stable during treatment, and the rise in clonality at ibrutinib response reflected expansion of private clonotypes. Baseline clonality was found to be higher than that of age-matched healthy donors and was strongly correlated with circulating CD8+ T-cell counts. Clonality rose at ibrutinib response, remained stable during sustained remission, and dropped back toward baseline at progression.

A remark on this clone: Its target antigen remains unknown. Nothing much larger sits one base from this clone, and base qualities are not available.

On a MiSeq, deep resolution sequencing aimed for a depth between 1 in 1 million and 1 in 200,000 T cells, with each clonotype covered around 9.2x on average. TCR beta libraries were generated with the immunoSEQ hsTCRB Kit. The paper's processing steps were these. The data were analyzed with ImmunoSEQ Analyzer and ImmunoSEQ Data Assistant, and V, D and J gene assignments followed IMGT definitions. Clonality, which ranges from 0 to 1, was calculated as one minus the normalized Shannon entropy of productive rearrangement frequencies. Only overrepresented clonotypes making up at least 0.05% of the repertoire of each patient were included in the public clonotype analysis. Repertoires from some twelve age-matched healthy donors in immuneACCESS were used as clonality controls. This immuneACCESS table, as held by TCRdb, lists in-frame sequences with V and J called but not all clones. Of the missing ones, under half trace to an unresolved V gene in checked studies; the others have no known cause. Clone size and the V and J calls come from that table; the DNA yielded D and trimming. Within this sample are about 140,000 clones, with roughly 77% of them counted one time only. The ten biggest clones cover around 30% of the sample.

Read against the paper, the sample's time point label means: about a year on ibrutinib. For TCR beta library preparation, roughly 2.1 micrograms of genomic DNA were isolated from cryopreserved PBMCs. Longitudinal blood samples from CLL patients on ibrutinib monotherapy were analyzed using high-throughput TCR beta sequencing. Patients were enrolled in a phase 2 open-label single-center ibrutinib monotherapy trial. Sequences MNHEY (CDR1) and SVGAGI (CDR2) are obtained from the germline V gene. V drops 0 bases and J drops 1 base, leaving 12 bases in between. The CDR3 measures 16 amino acids from cysteine to phenylalanine. Left in the record is the CDR3 DNA by itself, 48 bases read in frame from the first base.

This TCR was recovered from a human donor with chronic lymphocytic leukemia. The sample here was PBMCs, taken after 12 months of ibrutinib treatment. The rearranged chain carries TRBV6-5 and TRBJ1-2, with an unclear D gene assignment. The CDR3 reads as follows: CASSYSRHTNNYGYTF. The sequenced DNA is TGTGCCAGCAGTTACTCCCGTCATACTAATAACTATGGCTACACCTTC.